This paragraph covers one TCR beta chain sequence. What it recognizes is unknown. This CDR3 region has 13 residues. CDR1 is ENHRY and CDR2 is SYGVKD in the germline V gene. Trimming stripped 4 bases from V and 2 bases from J, with 9 bases between. The data were obtained in a study of shared clonotypes between healthy human individuals. The method was immunoSEQ multiplex PCR; TCRdb's version includes in-frame clones alone and lacks a portion of them. The table has 650,000 to 750,000 clones, around 72% seen once. Findings of the study overall: In general, naive subsets displayed greater estimated richness than memory subsets did.

A CD45RA-negative memory subset and a CD45RA+ naive subset were separated from the CD4+ cells. The J gene is TRBJ2-7, the V gene TRBV10-3, with D possibly being TRBD1 or TRBD2 (5 bases each). The TCR originated in a woman younger than 45 in good health. What was sequenced was memory CD4+ T cells sorted from blood. Subset of the sample: CD45RA-negative fraction. The chain's CDR3 is CAISGDGTYEQYF. In nucleotides, the CDR3 is TGTGCCATCAGTGGGGACGGTACCTACGAGCAGTACTTC.